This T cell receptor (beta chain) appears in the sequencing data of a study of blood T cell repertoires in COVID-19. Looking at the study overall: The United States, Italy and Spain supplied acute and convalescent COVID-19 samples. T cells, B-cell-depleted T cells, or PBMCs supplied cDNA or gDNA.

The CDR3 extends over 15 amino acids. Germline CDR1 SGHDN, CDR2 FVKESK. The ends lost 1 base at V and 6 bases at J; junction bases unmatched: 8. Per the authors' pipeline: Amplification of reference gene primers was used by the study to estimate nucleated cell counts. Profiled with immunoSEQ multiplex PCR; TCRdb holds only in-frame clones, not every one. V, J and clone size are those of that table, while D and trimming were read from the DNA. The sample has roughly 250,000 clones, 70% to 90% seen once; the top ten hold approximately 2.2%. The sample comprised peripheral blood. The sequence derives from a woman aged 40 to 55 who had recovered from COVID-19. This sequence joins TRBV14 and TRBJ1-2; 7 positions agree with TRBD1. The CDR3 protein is CASSQVRGRRDGYTF. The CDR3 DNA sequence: TGTGCCAGCAGCCAAGTAAGGGGGCGGAGAGATGGCTACACCTTC.